This entry features one T cell receptor (beta chain) sequence. Its cognate antigen is unknown. This entry comes from a study of early T cells in non-severe SARS-CoV-2 infection. Overall study results and limits: The VDJdb matching leaned toward anti-spike CD8 responses and overlooked private and CD4 specificities.

Individual cDNA molecules received unique molecular identifiers during library preparation. One entry per CDR3 protein results from TCRdb running MiXCR on the 5' RACE reads. This table holds around 64,000 distinct CDR3 sequences, over 10% found once. The material sequenced was whole blood, taken at baseline. This clonotype was obtained from an adult who was a healthcare worker with PCR-confirmed SARS-CoV-2 infection or an uninfected control (not recorded which).

The CDR3 DNA reads TGTGCCAGCAGCCCGTGGACTGGGTTGGGGCGAGAGACCCAGTACTTC. Encoded protein: CASSPWTGLGRETQYF. This sequence joins TRBV7-9 and TRBJ2-5; possibly TRBD1 or TRBD2 for D (5 bases each). The germline gives CDR1 SEHNR, CDR2 FQNEAQ (reference sequence). The CDR3 extends over 16 amino acids. The V gene lost 5 bases and the J gene lost 4 bases, with 20 bases spanning the gap.